This TCR beta chain came from a study of chemoradiotherapy in HPV16-positive cancers. Clones were read by immunoSEQ multiplex PCR, and TCRdb kept only the in-frame ones, dropping some. The sample records thousands of clones, just under 75% being singletons. The CDR3 is made up of 13 amino acids. In germline, CDR1 is GTSNPN, CDR2 SVGIG (reference sequence). The ends were cut back, 3 bases at V and 4 bases at J, with 12 bases in the middle. This clone counts as hyperexpanded. The clonotype comes from a human donor with HPV-associated anogenital cancer. The source material was tumor tissue, sampled from a patient who underwent chemoradiotherapy. The V call is TRBV30, the J call TRBJ1-1; possible D gene TRBD1, 5 bases. The CDR3 sequence is CAWSPARGTEAFF. In DNA, the CDR3 is TGTGCCTGGAGCCCGGCGAGGGGCACTGAAGCTTTCTTT. Full variable domain (outside the CDR3, taken from reference TRBV30 and TRBJ1-1): SQTIHQWPATLVQPVGSPLSLECTVEGTSNPNLYWYRQAAGRGLQLLFYSVGIGQISSEVPQNLSASRPQDRQFILSSKKLLLSDSGFYLCAWSPARGTEAFFGQGTRLTVV.